Listed below are T cell receptor beta chains from one sample, sequenced in a study of T cells in Graves' hyperthyroidism and ophthalmopathy. MiXCR, applied by TCRdb to the multiplex PCR reads, yields one record per CDR3 protein. This table holds over 350,000 distinct CDR3 sequences, about an eighth found once. Sequenced material: blood. The receptors were sampled from a man aged 45 to 65 with Graves' ophthalmopathy. Each CDR3 is given with its conserved first and last residue. Each record gives: J gene, clone size, D gene, CDR3 length, V gene, CDR3 DNA, CDR3 protein. A D gene is named only where the DNA matches it firmly. Expanded clones get a size class; other rows say once, few or many, or leave the size out.

>TRBJ1-3|NA|NA|13|TRBV3-1
TGTGCCAGCACCGGGGAAATTGTAAACACCATATATTTT
CASTGEIVNTIYF
>TRBJ2-5|few|NA|17|TRBV4-1
TGCGCCAGCAGCCAAATGGGGGGCGGGACCTTCATCGAGACCCAGTACTTC
CASSQMGGGTFIETQYF
>TRBJ2-2|few|TRBD2|18|TRBV5-1
TGCGCCAGCAGCTTGGCTGGAGTCGCTAGCGGGAACACCGGGGAGCTGTTTTTT
CASSLAGVASGNTGELFF
>TRBJ2-7|many|NA|14|TRBV30
TGTGCCTGGACCTTGGAGAGTAGCTCCTACGAGCAGTACTTC
CAWTLESSSYEQYF
>TRBJ2-3|many|TRBD2|14|TRBV18
TGTGCCAGCTCACAAGCGGGAGAAGCAGATACGCAGTATTTT
CASSQAGEADTQYF
>TRBJ2-4|NA|TRBD2|15|TRBV3-1
TGTGCCAGCAGCCAGACCGGGACTAGCGGAAACATTCAGTACTTC
CASSQTGTSGNIQYF
>TRBJ2-2|NA|TRBD2|17|TRBV4-1
TGCGCCAGCAGCCTCGACCGAGCGGGGGCGAACACCGGGGAGCTGTTTTTT
CASSLDRAGANTGELFF
>TRBJ2-5|many|NA|15|TRBV3-1
TGTGCCAGCAGCCAGGGACGGGGATTGCAAGAGACCCAGTACTTC
CASSQGRGLQETQYF
>TRBJ2-5|NA|NA|14|TRBV5-1
TGCGCCAGCAGCCGTCTACTAGGGGTGGAGACCCAGTACTTC
CASSRLLGVETQYF
>TRBJ1-1|many|NA|13|TRBV2
TGTGCCAGCAGTACGGCCCCCCGGGCTGAAGCTTTCTTT
CASSTAPRAEAFF
>TRBJ2-1|many|TRBD2|14|TRBV6-1
TGTGCCAGCAGTGGGTGGGGACTAGCGAATGAGCAGTTCTTC
CASSGWGLANEQFF
>TRBJ2-7|many|NA|16|TRBV9
TGTGCCAGCAGCGTCGGGACGGGACATAGCTCCTACGAGCAGTACTTC
CASSVGTGHSSYEQYF
>TRBJ2-7|many|TRBD2|15|TRBV5-8
TGTGCCAGCAGCTTGGAGGTAGCGGGTCCCTACGAGCAGTACTTC
CASSLEVAGPYEQYF
>TRBJ1-2|few|NA|16|TRBV19
TGTGCCAGTAGTACACCCCAGGCGGGCAGGATCTATGGCTACACCTTC
CASSTPQAGRIYGYTF
>TRBJ2-7|many|NA|16|TRBV5-6
TGTGCCAGCCAACCAACTCCGGGACACCGAACCTACGAGCAGTACTTC
CASQPTPGHRTYEQYF
>TRBJ2-1|many|TRBD1|17|TRBV24-1
TGTGCCACCAGTGAAGGGGGACAGGGGGGGGTCCACAATGAGCAGTTCTTC
CATSEGGQGGVHNEQFF
>TRBJ2-2|NA|TRBD1|14|TRBV5-5
TGTGCCAGCAGCCACAGGGGAAACACCGGGGAGCTGTTTTTT
CASSHRGNTGELFF
>TRBJ1-1|many|NA|11|TRBV20-1
TGCAGTGCTAGCGGAAACACTGAAGCTTTCTTT
CSASGNTEAFF